Below, 25 T cell receptor beta chains from the same sample are listed, as sequenced in a study of T cells in Graves' hyperthyroidism and ophthalmopathy. From RNA transcripts, TCR beta CDR3 regions were amplified. The HTBI set primed first-round TCR CDR3 RT-PCR. TCRdb called the multiplex PCR reads again in MiXCR, with one record for every CDR3 protein. Found here are about 350,000 distinct CDR3 sequences, approximately 15% of them singletons; the top ten hold around 24%. Material: blood. The receptors were gathered from a young woman with Graves' hyperthyroidism.

Details on this clonotype: With a much larger clone just one base away, this may be a read error. This chain joins TRBV6-5 and TRBJ2-1; maybe TRBD1 (6 bases). Trimming shortened V by 4 bases and J by 3 bases, and 19 bases separated the two germline ends. The CDR3 has 17 residues. Per germline, CDR1 MNHEY and CDR2 SVGAGI. The CDR3 DNA reads TGTGCCAGCAGTTGGCCTAAACAGGGCTATCACTACAATGAGCAGTTCTTC. This codes for CASSWPKQGYHYNEQFF.

This clonotype was detected ten times or more. The genes are TRBV28 and TRBJ2-3, with D perhaps TRBD1 or TRBD2 (5 bases each). Trimming took 5 bases from V and 6 from J, leaving 18 bases between them. The CDR3 length is 15 residues. Germline V gene data show CDR1 as MDHEN and CDR2 as SYDVKM. In nucleotides, the CDR3 is TGTGCCAGCAGTGATCCGGGACCGCCTGAGGATACGCAGTATTTT. Protein product: CASSDPGPPEDTQYF.

At least ten counts were recorded for this clonotype. The chain carries TRBV7-9 and TRBJ2-1, with 10 positions matching TRBD1. Germline CDR1 reads SEHNR; CDR2 reads FQNEAQ (reference sequence). V shed 2 bases, J shed 5 bases, and the junction held 3 bases outside the gene matches. There are 15 residues in the CDR3. The CDR3 sequence is CASSLRTGGNNEQFF. The CDR3 coding sequence is TGTGCCAGCAGCTTACGGACAGGGGGAAACAATGAGCAGTTCTTC.

This clonotype was counted ten times or more. V and J are TRBV28 and TRBJ2-4; TRBD1 aligns across 8 bases. CDR1 and CDR2 from the germline V gene are MDHEN and SYDVKM. The CDR3 has 15 residues. The J segment lost 4 bases and the V segment lost 6 bases, leaving 8 bases of the junction unmatched. The CDR3 nucleotides read TGTGCCAGCAGCTGGGGCAGGGGGCAGAAAAACATTCAGTACTTC. It specifies CASSWGRGQKNIQYF. Based on the CDR3 plus reference TRBV28 and TRBJ2-4, the full variable domain is DVKVTQSSRYLVKRTGEKVFLECVQDMDHENMFWYRQDPGLGLRLIYFSYDVKMKEKGDIPEGYSVSREKKERFSLILESASTNQTSMYLCASSWGRGQKNIQYFGAGTRLSVL.

This chain links TRBV7-9 with TRBJ2-1; TRBD2 matches 7 bases. CDR1 is SEHNR, CDR2 FQNEAQ, per germline (reference sequence). This CDR3 has 15 amino acids. The junction had 6 bases not matched to a gene; V was cut back by 4 bases and J by 3 bases. CDR3 region: CASSSPGTIYNEQFF. In nucleotides, the CDR3 is TGTGCCAGCAGCTCCCCCGGGACTATCTACAATGAGCAGTTCTTC. The whole variable domain, remainder taken from reference TRBV7-9 and TRBJ2-1, is DTGVSQNPRHKITKRGQNVTFRCDPISEHNRLYWYRQTLGQGPEFLTYFQNEAQLEKSRLLSDRFSAERPKGSFSTLEIQRTEQGDSAMYLCASSSPGTIYNEQFFGPGTRLTVL.

Worth noting for this clonotype: One junction end disagrees with the germline gene, perhaps due to a read error. The chain carries TRBV6-1 and TRBJ2-1; no definite D call. The CDR3 has 11 amino acids. Per the germline V gene, CDR1 is MNHNS and CDR2 is SASEGT. CDR3 residues: CAGSGYNEQFF. As DNA, the CDR3 is TGTGCCGGCAGTGGGTACAATGAGCAGTTCTTC.

V is TRBV27 and J is TRBJ2-2; the D is unclear. CDR1 and CDR2 (germline): MNHEY, SMNVEV (reference sequence). V was trimmed by 0 bases and J by 7 bases, leaving 6 bases between them. The CDR3 sequence is 13 residues long. The CDR3 is CASSLSPYGELFF. CDR3 DNA: TGTGCCAGCAGTTTATCCCCGTACGGGGAGCTGTTTTTT.

V usage is TRBV19 and J usage is TRBJ2-3; 7 bases are a match to TRBD1. The CDR3 length is 16 residues. The trim removed 3 bases at V and 4 bases at J, leaving 10 bases unmatched. Germline assignment: CDR1 LNHDA and CDR2 SQIVND (reference sequence). This CDR3 is CASSIQLGQRPDTQYF. The CDR3 DNA reads as TGTGCCAGTAGTATTCAATTGGGACAGCGCCCAGATACGCAGTATTTT.

This clonotype came up many times. Being one base from a much bigger clone, this may be a read error. The chain links TRBV6-1 to TRBJ2-6; D not resolved. This CDR3 contains 13 residues. The V gene's germline CDR1 is MNHNS and CDR2 SASEGT. V shed 6 bases and J shed 0 bases, with 3 bases lying between them. Here the CDR3 DNA reads TGTGCCAGCAGAAACTCTGGGGCCAACGTCCTGACTTTC. Its translation: CASRNSGANVLTF.

There are many counts of this clonotype. The chain is built from TRBV29-1 and TRBJ2-1, with 10 bases that match TRBD1. The CDR3 is made up of 15 amino acids. The ends lost 4 bases at V and 7 bases at J; junction bases unmatched: 10. Germline lookup yields CDR1 SQVTM and CDR2 ANQGSEA. The CDR3 bases are TGCAGCGTTGGTTACGGGACAGGGGTGCGGAATGAGCAGTTCTTC. Its protein is CSVGYGTGVRNEQFF.

The CDR3 loop reads CSASIQGSHEKLFF. CDR3 sequence (DNA): TGCAGTGCTTCTATACAGGGTTCACATGAAAAACTGTTTTTT. The chain joins TRBV20-1 to TRBJ1-4, with D tentatively TRBD1 (6 bases). Looked up from germline, CDR1 is DFQATT and CDR2 is SNEGSKA (reference sequence). The V and J ends lost 5 bases and 6 bases respectively, with 16 bases between them. This CDR3 has 14 amino acids.

This clonotype was found many times. The V gene is TRBV28, the J gene TRBJ2-7, with D possibly matching TRBD2 (5 bases). Germline values: CDR1 MDHEN, CDR2 SYDVKM. The V end lost 5 bases, the J end lost 0 bases, and 17 bases lay between the germline ends. The CDR3 totals 16 residues. CDR3 residues: CASSRLLDPNSYEQYF. The CDR3 nucleotides are TGTGCCAGCAGTCGCCTACTAGATCCCAACTCCTACGAGCAGTACTTC.

This clonotype was counted many times. The rearrangement uses TRBV12-3 or TRBV12-4 and TRBJ2-3, with 7 bases aligning to TRBD2. The CDR3 sequence is 15 residues long. The V segment lost 3 bases and the J segment 2 bases; nucleotides outside the gene matches: 5. The CDR3 loop reads CASSFLAGFTDTQYF. The DNA for the CDR3 is TGTGCCAGCAGTTTCTTAGCGGGCTTCACAGATACGCAGTATTTT.

This clonotype was counted at least ten times. This sequence joins TRBV5-1 and TRBJ2-2, with TRBD2 matching over 10 bases. V was clipped by 0 bases and J by 7 bases; unmatched bases: 6. The CDR3 length is 16 residues. Germline lookup yields CDR1 SGHRS and CDR2 YFSETQ. In DNA form, the CDR3 reads TGCGCCAGCAGCTTGGGCACTAGCGGGACCCACGGGGAGCTGTTTTTT. Its protein is CASSLGTSGTHGELFF.

This clonotype was seen a handful of times. The chain employs TRBV6-1 and TRBJ2-2; 9 nucleotides line up with TRBD2. The CDR3 covers 16 residues. Germline V lookup: CDR1 MNHNS, CDR2 SASEGT. Trimming at V came to 8 bases and at J to 2 bases, leaving 9 bases not matched to a gene. The CDR3 sequence is CASFFAGGANTGELFF. The CDR3 DNA reads TGTGCCAGCTTTTTTGCGGGAGGGGCCAACACCGGGGAGCTGTTTTTT.

Ten or more counts support this clonotype. In nucleotides, the CDR3 is TGTGCCAGCAGGGGGACAGGATTATCTGGGGCCAACGTCCTGACTTTC. It yields the protein CASRGTGLSGANVLTF. V is TRBV12-3 or TRBV12-4 and J is TRBJ2-6; 8 nucleotides line up with TRBD1. The CDR3 has 16 amino acids. J was trimmed by 1 base and V by 6 bases; bases with no gene match: 5.

The V and J genes are TRBV20-1 and TRBJ1-2, with D possibly matching TRBD1 (6 bases). The CDR3 has 15 amino acids. V was trimmed by 6 bases and J by 6 bases, leaving 23 bases between them. Germline lookup yields CDR1 DFQATT and CDR2 SNEGSKA (reference sequence). The CDR3 region is CSAPRTTGPSDGYTF. In nucleotides, the CDR3 is TGCAGTGCCCCCCGAACGACAGGCCCCTCCGATGGCTACACCTTC.

The chain employs TRBV5-4 and TRBJ1-1, with a weak D call TRBD1 (5 bases). The CDR3 is made up of 13 amino acids. Trimming pared 0 bases from V and 8 bases from J, leaving 11 bases between. CDR1 is SGHNT and CDR2 is YYREEE in the germline V gene (reference sequence). CDR3 coding DNA: TGTGCCAGCAGCTTGGGACAGCAAACCGAAGCTTTCTTT. Amino acid sequence: CASSLGQQTEAFF.

This clonotype has ten or more counts. The genes are TRBV19 and TRBJ1-1, with TRBD1 matching 7 bases. The CDR3 consists of 15 residues. Germline loops: CDR1 LNHDA, CDR2 SQIVND (reference sequence). After removal of 7 bases from V and 6 bases from J, the junction contained 14 bases not matched to a gene. This CDR3 is CASILGRGRGSEAFF. CDR3 in DNA: TGTGCCAGTATCCTAGGAAGGGGGCGCGGATCTGAAGCTTTCTTT.

This clonotype was detected ten times or more. This chain links TRBV2 with TRBJ2-6; the match to TRBD1 covers 7 bases. Germline V gene data show CDR1 as SNHLY and CDR2 as FYNNEI. The CDR3 loop spans 20 amino acids. Trimming cost V 4 bases and J 4 bases; bases outside gene matches: 19. CDR3 sequence: CASSVFGLGQTGIGANVLTF. The CDR3 DNA follows: TGTGCCAGCAGTGTTTTTGGATTGGGGCAGACAGGGATCGGGGCCAACGTCCTGACTTTC.

This clonotype came up many times. The V and J genes are TRBV5-1 and TRBJ1-1, with D uncertain. The V end lost 4 bases, the J end lost 0 bases, and 7 bases lay between the germline ends. Germline CDR1 and CDR2: SGHRS and YFSETQ. The CDR3 runs to 13 residues. The CDR3 DNA is TGCGCCAGCAGCCACAGCATGAACACTGAAGCTTTCTTT. This sequence encodes CASSHSMNTEAFF.

This clonotype was picked up many times. The genes are TRBV2 and TRBJ2-1, with 10 bases aligning to TRBD2. This CDR3 is built from 15 residues. Germline V gives CDR1 SNHLY, CDR2 FYNNEI. Unmatched junction bases numbered 8, after V lost 7 bases and J lost 5 bases. DNA of the CDR3: TGTGCCAGCATCAGAGCGGGGGGGCTTCACAATGAGCAGTTCTTC. This codes for CASIRAGGLHNEQFF. Based on the CDR3 plus reference TRBV2 and TRBJ2-1, the full variable domain is EPEVTQTPSHQVTQMGQEVILRCVPISNHLYFYWYRQILGQKVEFLVSFYNNEISEKSEIFDDQFSVERPDGSNFTLKIRSTKLEDSAMYFCASIRAGGLHNEQFFGPGTRLTVL.

This clonotype has a handful of counts. The chain carries TRBV19 and TRBJ1-1, with D perhaps TRBD1 (6 bases). The CDR3 sequence is 15 residues long. With 8 bases removed from V and 2 bases from J, the gap between germline ends came to 18 bases. Germline lookup yields CDR1 LNHDA and CDR2 SQIVND (reference sequence). CDR3 protein: CASLALQGPNTEAFF. CDR3 coding DNA: TGTGCCAGTTTAGCCTTACAGGGCCCCAACACTGAAGCTTTCTTT.

In its sample, this clonotype was seen many times. This rearrangement joins TRBV20-1 to TRBJ1-1, with 7 bases fitting TRBD1. The ends lost 0 bases at V and 5 bases at J; junction bases unmatched: 9. The CDR3 runs to 15 residues. CDR1 and CDR2 (germline): DFQATT, SNEGSKA (reference sequence). The CDR3 loop is CSARDEVTGWTEAFF. CDR3 nucleotide sequence: TGCAGTGCTAGAGATGAAGTGACAGGGTGGACTGAAGCTTTCTTT.

This clonotype was counted at least ten times. The chain links TRBV6-1 to TRBJ2-3, with 7 bases fitting TRBD1. The V gene's germline CDR1 is MNHNS and CDR2 SASEGT. J was trimmed by 0 bases and V by 6 bases; bases with no gene match: 3. The CDR3 has 14 residues. The CDR3 is CASSYRGSTDTQYF. The CDR3 DNA reads TGTGCCAGCAGCTACAGGGGAAGCACAGATACGCAGTATTTT.